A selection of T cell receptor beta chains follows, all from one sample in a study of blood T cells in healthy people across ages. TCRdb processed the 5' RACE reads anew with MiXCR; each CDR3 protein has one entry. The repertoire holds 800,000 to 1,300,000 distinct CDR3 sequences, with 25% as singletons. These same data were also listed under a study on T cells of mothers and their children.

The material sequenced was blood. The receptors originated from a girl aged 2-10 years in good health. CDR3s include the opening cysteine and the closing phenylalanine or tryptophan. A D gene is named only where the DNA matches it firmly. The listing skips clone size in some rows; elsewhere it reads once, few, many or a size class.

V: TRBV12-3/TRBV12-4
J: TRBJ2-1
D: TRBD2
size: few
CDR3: CASSLASGVNNEQFF
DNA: TGTGCCAGCAGTCTGGCTAGCGGGGTCAACAATGAGCAGTTCTTC

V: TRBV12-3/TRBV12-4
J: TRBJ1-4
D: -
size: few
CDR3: CASGTVEKLFF
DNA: TGTGCCAGCGGGACGGTTGAAAAACTGTTTTTT

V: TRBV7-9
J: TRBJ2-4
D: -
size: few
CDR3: CASSPNRGEEGKNIQYF
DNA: TGTGCCAGCAGCCCCAATAGGGGGGAGGAAGGCAAAAACATTCAGTACTTC

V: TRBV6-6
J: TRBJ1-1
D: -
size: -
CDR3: CASSYVSRPGDTEAFF
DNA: TGTGCCAGCAGTTACGTTTCGCGGCCGGGGGACACTGAAGCTTTCTTT

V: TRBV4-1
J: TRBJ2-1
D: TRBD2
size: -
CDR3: CASSQPTSGRYRNEQFF
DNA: TGCGCCAGCAGCCAACCGACTAGCGGGAGATACAGAAATGAGCAGTTCTTC

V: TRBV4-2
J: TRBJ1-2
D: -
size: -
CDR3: CASSQDGPAGYTF
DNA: TGTGCCAGCAGCCAAGATGGGCCGGCTGGCTACACCTTC

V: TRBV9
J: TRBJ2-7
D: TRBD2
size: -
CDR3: CASSRTSGAYDQYF
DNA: TGTGCCAGCAGCCGGACTAGCGGGGCCTACGATCAGTACTTC

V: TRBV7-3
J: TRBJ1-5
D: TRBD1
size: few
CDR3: CASSSTGGSNQPQHF
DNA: TGTGCCAGCAGCTCGACAGGGGGGAGCAATCAGCCCCAGCATTTT

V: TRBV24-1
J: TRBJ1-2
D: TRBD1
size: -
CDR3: CATSDGQGASYGYTF
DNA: TGTGCCACCAGTGATGGGCAGGGGGCTTCCTATGGCTACACCTTC

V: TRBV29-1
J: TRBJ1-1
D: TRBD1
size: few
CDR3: CSVSLRDRAMEAFF
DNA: TGCAGCGTTTCCCTCCGGGACAGGGCAATGGAAGCTTTCTTT

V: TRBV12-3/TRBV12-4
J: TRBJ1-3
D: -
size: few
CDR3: CVDRVGNTIYF
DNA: TGTGTCGATAGAGTGGGAAACACCATATATTTT

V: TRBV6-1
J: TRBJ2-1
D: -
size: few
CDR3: CASREAIQRRGYNEQFF
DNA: TGTGCCAGCAGGGAAGCGATACAGCGAAGGGGCTACAATGAGCAGTTCTTC

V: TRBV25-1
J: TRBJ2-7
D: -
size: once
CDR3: CASSEFGGSSYEQYF
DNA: TGTGCCAGCAGTGAATTCGGCGGTAGCTCCTACGAGCAGTACTTC

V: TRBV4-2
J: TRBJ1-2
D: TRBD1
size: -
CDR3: CASSPKEQGALGGPGSYTF
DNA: TGTGCCAGCAGCCCCAAAGAACAGGGGGCTTTGGGAGGTCCCGGCAGCTACACCTTC

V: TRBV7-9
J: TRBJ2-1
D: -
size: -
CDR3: CASSPPGGSNYNEQFF
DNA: TGTGCCAGCAGCCCACCTGGGGGGAGTAATTACAATGAGCAGTTCTTC

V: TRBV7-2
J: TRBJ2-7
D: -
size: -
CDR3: CASSFISLDPYEQYF
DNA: TGTGCCAGCAGCTTTATCAGCTTGGACCCCTACGAGCAGTACTTC

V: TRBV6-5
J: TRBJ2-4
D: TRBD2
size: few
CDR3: CASSGGEAKNIQYF
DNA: TGTGCCAGCAGTGGGGGGGAGGCCAAAAACATTCAGTACTTC

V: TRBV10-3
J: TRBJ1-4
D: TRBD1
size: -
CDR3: CAISPGTGDEKLFF
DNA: TGTGCCATCAGCCCCGGGACAGGGGATGAAAAACTGTTTTTT

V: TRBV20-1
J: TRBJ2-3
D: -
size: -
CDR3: CSARDYRRGAGDTQYF
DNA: TGCAGTGCTAGAGATTATAGAAGGGGCGCCGGCGATACGCAGTATTTT

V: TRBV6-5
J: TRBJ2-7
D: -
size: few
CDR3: CASSPEGLGDYEQYF
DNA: TGTGCCAGCAGTCCCGAGGGACTGGGAGACTACGAGCAGTACTTC

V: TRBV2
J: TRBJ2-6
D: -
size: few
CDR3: CASSEEHSGANVLTF
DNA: TGTGCCAGCAGTGAAGAGCACTCTGGGGCCAACGTCCTGACTTTC

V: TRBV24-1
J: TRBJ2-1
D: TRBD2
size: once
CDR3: CATSDSGLFRDEQFF
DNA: TGTGCCACCAGTGATTCGGGACTATTTAGAGATGAGCAGTTCTTC

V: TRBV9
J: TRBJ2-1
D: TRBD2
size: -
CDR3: CASSVSWREVLGNEQFF
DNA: TGTGCCAGCAGCGTAAGTTGGCGGGAGGTTCTGGGCAATGAGCAGTTCTTC

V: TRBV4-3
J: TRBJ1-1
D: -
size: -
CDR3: CASSQLSGVTEAFF
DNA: TGCGCCAGCAGCCAGCTATCAGGGGTCACTGAAGCTTTCTTT

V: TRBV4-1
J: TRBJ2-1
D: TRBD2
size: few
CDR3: CASATSGSPNEQFF
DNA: TGCGCCAGCGCTACTAGCGGGAGTCCCAATGAGCAGTTCTTC

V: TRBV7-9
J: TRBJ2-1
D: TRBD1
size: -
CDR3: CASSFLKGQAFNEQFF
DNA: TGTGCCAGCAGCTTTCTCAAGGGACAGGCGTTCAATGAGCAGTTCTTC

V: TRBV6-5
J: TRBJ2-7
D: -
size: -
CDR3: CASSYSRAGPGGEQYF
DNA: TGTGCCAGCAGTTATTCACGCGCGGGGCCCGGCGGCGAGCAGTACTTC

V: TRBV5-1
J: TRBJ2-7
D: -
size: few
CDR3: CASQPTATYEQYF
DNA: TGCGCCAGTCAACCTACAGCGACCTACGAGCAGTACTTC

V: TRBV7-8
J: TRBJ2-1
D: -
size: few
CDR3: CASSFPEPRYNEQFF
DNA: TGTGCCAGCAGCTTCCCAGAACCCAGATACAATGAGCAGTTCTTC

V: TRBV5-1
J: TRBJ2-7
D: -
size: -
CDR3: CASSKRSGHHYEQYF
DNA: TGCGCCAGCAGTAAGAGATCGGGACACCACTACGAGCAGTACTTC

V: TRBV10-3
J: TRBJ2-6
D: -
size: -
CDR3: CAISVGTSGANVLTF
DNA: TGTGCCATCAGTGTGGGCACGTCTGGGGCCAACGTCCTGACTTTC

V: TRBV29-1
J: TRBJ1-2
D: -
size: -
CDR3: CSVAGGRAYGYTF
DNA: TGCAGCGTAGCTGGGGGCCGGGCCTATGGCTACACCTTC

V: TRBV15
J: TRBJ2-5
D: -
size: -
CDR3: CATSTSGPALETQYF
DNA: TGTGCCACCAGCACCTCCGGGCCGGCGTTGGAGACCCAGTACTTC

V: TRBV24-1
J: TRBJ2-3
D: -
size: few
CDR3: CATSGMADTQYF
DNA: TGTGCCACCAGTGGTATGGCGGATACGCAGTATTTT

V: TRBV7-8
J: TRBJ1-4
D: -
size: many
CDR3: CASSLGRDFNEKLFF
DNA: TGTGCCAGCAGCTTGGGACGGGATTTTAATGAAAAACTGTTTTTT

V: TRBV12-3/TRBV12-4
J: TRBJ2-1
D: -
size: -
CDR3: CASSLDFGNEQFF
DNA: TGTGCCAGCAGTTTGGACTTCGGGAATGAGCAGTTCTTC

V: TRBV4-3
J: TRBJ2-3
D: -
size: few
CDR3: CASSQSWLDTQYF
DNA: TGCGCCAGCAGCCAATCCTGGTTGGATACGCAGTATTTT

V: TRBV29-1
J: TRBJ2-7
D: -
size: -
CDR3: CSVAGAAGSYEQYF
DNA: TGCAGCGTCGCAGGGGCGGCAGGGTCCTACGAGCAGTACTTC

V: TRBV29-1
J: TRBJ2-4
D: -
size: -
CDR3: CSVAGPLENIQYF
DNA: TGCAGCGTTGCCGGGCCCCTTGAGAACATTCAGTACTTC

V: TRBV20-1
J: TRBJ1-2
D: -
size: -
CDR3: CSARERGTYGYTF
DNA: TGCAGTGCTAGAGAGAGGGGGACATATGGCTACACCTTC

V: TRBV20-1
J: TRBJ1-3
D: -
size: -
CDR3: CSADLRGTTHSGNTIYF
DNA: TGCAGTGCTGACCTGAGGGGGACTACCCACTCTGGAAACACCATATATTTT

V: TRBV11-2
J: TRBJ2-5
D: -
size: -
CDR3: CASTDSGQLQETQYF
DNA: TGTGCCAGCACAGATTCCGGACAATTACAAGAGACCCAGTACTTC

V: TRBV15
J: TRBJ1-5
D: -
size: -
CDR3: CATSRDQDGARPQHF
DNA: TGTGCCACCAGCAGAGATCAGGACGGTGCGCGTCCCCAGCATTTT

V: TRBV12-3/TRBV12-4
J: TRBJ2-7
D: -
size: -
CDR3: CASSWGSFYEQYF
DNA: TGTGCCAGCAGTTGGGGCAGTTTCTACGAGCAGTACTTC

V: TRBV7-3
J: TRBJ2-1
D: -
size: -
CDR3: CASSLGFGGANEQFF
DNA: TGTGCCAGCAGCTTAGGGTTTGGGGGGGCGAATGAGCAGTTCTTC

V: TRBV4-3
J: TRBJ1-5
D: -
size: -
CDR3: CASSQGGPRDIGNQPQHF
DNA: TGCGCCAGCAGCCAAGGAGGTCCGCGGGACATAGGCAATCAGCCCCAGCATTTT

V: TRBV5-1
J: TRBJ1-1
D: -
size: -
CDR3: CASSGGRNTEAFF
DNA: TGCGCCAGCAGTGGGGGGCGGAACACTGAAGCTTTCTTT

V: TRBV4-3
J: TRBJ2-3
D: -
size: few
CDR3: CASSHDGPGTDTQYF
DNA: TGCGCCAGCAGCCACGACGGTCCCGGCACAGATACGCAGTATTTT

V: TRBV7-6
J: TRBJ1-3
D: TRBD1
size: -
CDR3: CASSAATGGGNTIYF
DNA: TGTGCCAGCAGCGCGGCTACAGGGGGCGGAAACACCATATATTTT

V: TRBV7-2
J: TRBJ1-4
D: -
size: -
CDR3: CASSPRQTPVGKLFF
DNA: TGTGCCAGCAGCCCACGACAGACACCCGTAGGAAAACTGTTTTTT

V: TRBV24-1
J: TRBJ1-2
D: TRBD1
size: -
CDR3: CATNDRALYGYTF
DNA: TGTGCCACCAACGACAGGGCCCTCTATGGCTACACCTTC

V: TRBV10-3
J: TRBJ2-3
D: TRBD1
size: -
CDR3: CATDDRGADTQYF
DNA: TGTGCCACCGATGACAGGGGTGCAGATACGCAGTATTTT

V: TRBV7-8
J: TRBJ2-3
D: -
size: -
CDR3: CASSLDPLTTDTQYF
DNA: TGTGCCAGCAGCTTAGATCCGTTAACCACAGATACGCAGTATTTT

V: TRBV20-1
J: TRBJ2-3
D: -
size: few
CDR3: CSARDSRATTGSTDTQYF
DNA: TGCAGTGCTAGAGATTCTCGGGCTACGACAGGTTCCACAGATACGCAGTATTTT

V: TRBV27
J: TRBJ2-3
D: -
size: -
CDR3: CASLAPGYTDTQYF
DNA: TGTGCCAGTTTAGCCCCCGGTTACACAGATACGCAGTATTTT

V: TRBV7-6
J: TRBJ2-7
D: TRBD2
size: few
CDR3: CASSLGDSGSGYEQYF
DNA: TGTGCCAGCAGCTTAGGTGATAGCGGGAGTGGCTACGAGCAGTACTTC

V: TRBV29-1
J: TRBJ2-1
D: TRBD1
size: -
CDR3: CSVIGTAYNEQFF
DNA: TGCAGCGTAATAGGGACAGCTTACAATGAGCAGTTCTTC